The T cell receptor (beta chain) under discussion was sequenced for a study of cytomegalovirus exposure and HLA in healthy donors. Amplification used 60 Vbeta primers and 13 Jbeta primers. Only in-frame clones appear in the TCRdb table, and some are missing; sequencing was by immunoSEQ multiplex PCR. The sample holds about 120,000 clones, around three quarters seen once. V was pared by 7 bases and J by 1 base, with 3 bases of the junction left unmatched. There are 14 residues in the CDR3. Germline V gene data show CDR1 as SNHLY and CDR2 as FYNNEI. Nominally healthy donors were sampled, though unrecorded immune exposures were likely.

The chain uses TRBV2 and TRBJ2-3, with 9 bases fitting TRBD1. The TCR was taken from a man between 18 and 29 years old in good health and CMV-seronegative. The material sequenced was PBMCs. CDR3 amino acids: CASTRDRGTDTQYF. The CDR3 region has the DNA TGTGCCAGCACCCGGGACAGGGGCACAGATACGCAGTATTTT. Combining the CDR3 with reference TRBV2 and TRBJ2-3 gives the whole variable domain EPEVTQTPSHQVTQMGQEVILRCVPISNHLYFYWYRQILGQKVEFLVSFYNNEISEKSEIFDDQFSVERPDGSNFTLKIRSTKLEDSAMYFCASTRDRGTDTQYFGPGTRLTVL.